This T cell receptor beta chain was identified in a study of T cell responses to AZD1222 COVID-19 vaccine. Overall study findings and caveats: Unmutated variant regions are reportedly the target of nearly half of TCRs that are spike-specific.

On this clone: Antigen unknown.

Germline V gives CDR1 MNHEY, CDR2 SVGAGI. The ends lost 2 bases at V and 9 bases at J; junction bases unmatched: 3. The CDR3 loop spans 14 amino acids. Some clones are missing from TCRdb's copy, which holds only in-frame ones; the method was immunoSEQ multiplex PCR. The sample consists of 90,000 to 95,000 clones, 65% to 90% of them appearing once. The chain is built from TRBV6-5 and TRBJ2-1; 11 bases match TRBD2. The receptor was isolated from an adult in good health. The specimen was peripheral blood, collected on day 0 of AZD1222 vaccination. The CDR3 nucleotides read TGTGCCAGCAGTTACACCGGGACTAGCGGTGAGCAGTTCTTC. Translation: CASSYTGTSGEQFF.